This entry lists 26 T cell receptor beta chains sequenced from one sample in a study of blood T cell repertoires in COVID-19. Produced via immunoSEQ multiplex PCR; TCRdb's table is partial and in-frame only. The sample comprises around 200,000 clones, 70% to 90% of which are singletons, and approximately 3% rests with the top ten. The sequenced material came from PBMCs or T cells enriched from blood (not recorded which). Receptors were obtained from a woman in her fifties or sixties in a cohort exposed to, infected with or recovered from COVID-19 (not recorded which).

This rearrangement joins TRBV4-3 to TRBJ1-3, with 8 positions matching TRBD1. V lost 0 bases and J lost 4; bases outside the gene matches: 8. CDR3 size: 17 residues. CDR1 is LGHNA and CDR2 is YSLEER in the germline V gene. CDR3 region: CASSQDATGGDGNTIYF. CDR3 sequence (DNA): TGCGCCAGCAGCCAAGATGCAACAGGGGGTGACGGAAACACCATATATTTT.

The chain has TRBV29-1 and TRBJ2-1; 14 bases fit TRBD2. Per germline, CDR1 SQVTM and CDR2 ANQGSEA. The CDR3 covers 17 residues. V dropped 1 base and J dropped 1; count of bases not matched to a gene: 3. The CDR3 region has the DNA TGCAGCGTTGAAGGACTAGCGGGGGGGCATTCCTACAATGAGCAGTTCTTC. It codes for CSVEGLAGGHSYNEQFF.

This clone appeared a few times. The rearrangement uses TRBV28 and TRBJ1-4, with D tentatively TRBD1 (6 bases). CDR3 size: 15 residues. Germline lookup yields CDR1 MDHEN and CDR2 SYDVKM. V gave up 7 bases and J gave up 5 bases, with 17 bases separating them. The CDR3 DNA follows: TGTGCCAGCACCTTGGGGGGGGCGGTAAATGAAAAACTGTTTTTT. Protein sequence: CASTLGGAVNEKLFF.

This chain links TRBV7-9 with TRBJ1-1; D is uncertain. The V gene's germline CDR1 is SEHNR and CDR2 FQNEAQ (reference sequence). The V end lost 5 bases, the J end lost 0 bases, and 7 bases lay between the germline ends. The CDR3 spans 13 residues. The CDR3 DNA sequence: TGTGCCAGCAGCGCCCAGGTGAACACTGAAGCTTTCTTT. This codes for CASSAQVNTEAFF.

The V gene is TRBV9, the J gene TRBJ2-1; no clear D. Germline V gives CDR1 SGDLS, CDR2 YYNGEE. CDR3 size: 15 residues. Trimming shortened V by 2 bases and J by 3 bases, and 12 bases separated the two germline ends. The CDR3 sequence: CASSVSRVSYNEQFF. The DNA of the CDR3 is TGTGCCAGCAGCGTTTCACGTGTCAGCTACAATGAGCAGTTCTTC.

A single count supports this clone. This chain connects TRBV9 to TRBJ2-1; D is uncertain. The germline V and J ends were trimmed by 3 bases and 0 bases, with 7 bases remaining between them. Germline CDR1 and CDR2: SGDLS and YYNGEE. CDR3 length: 14 amino acids. As DNA, the CDR3 is TGTGCCAGCAGCGGTGCGGCCTCCTACAATGAGCAGTTCTTC. This translates into CASSGAASYNEQFF.

V usage is TRBV19 and J usage is TRBJ1-5, with D hard to call. The V end was cut by 7 bases, the J end by 0 bases, with 19 bases between. The CDR3 runs to 17 residues. The germline V gene encodes CDR1 LNHDA and CDR2 SQIVND (reference sequence). The CDR3 sequence: CASTGREDLYSNQPQHF. DNA of the CDR3: TGTGCCAGTACGGGAAGAGAGGACCTCTATAGCAATCAGCCCCAGCATTTT.

CDR3 loop: CASSLVGSQETQYF. The DNA for the CDR3 is TGCGCCAGCAGCTTGGTTGGCAGCCAAGAGACCCAGTACTTC. The rearrangement joins TRBV5-1 to TRBJ2-5, with no clear D. Germline V gives CDR1 SGHRS, CDR2 YFSETQ. The CDR3 totals 14 residues. Trimming stripped 0 bases from V and 1 base from J, with 7 bases between.

Here the CDR3 DNA reads TGTGCCAGCAGCCTAGACACTGAAGCTTTCTTT. The encoded protein is CASSLDTEAFF. The genes are TRBV12-3 or TRBV12-4 and TRBJ1-1; D ambiguous. Trimming stripped 6 bases from V and 3 bases from J, with 5 bases between. This CDR3 region has 11 residues.

The chain couples TRBV9 to TRBJ1-6, with TRBD1 identical over 10 bases. The CDR3 contains 16 residues. Germline V gene lookup returns CDR1 SGDLS and CDR2 YYNGEE. V was clipped by 4 bases and J by 11 bases; unmatched bases: 12. The CDR3: CASSLDVGQGVPPLHF. CDR3 nucleotides: TGTGCCAGCAGCTTAGACGTTGGACAGGGGGTTCCACCCCTCCACTTT. Looking up the rest from reference TRBV9 and TRBJ1-6 gives the full variable domain: DSGVTQTPKHLITATGQRVTLRCSPRSGDLSVYWYQQSLDQGLQFLIQYYNGEERAKGNILERFSAQQFPDLHSELNLSSLELGDSALYFCASSLDVGQGVPPLHFGNGTRLTVT.

This chain links TRBV7-9 with TRBJ2-7; possibly TRBD1 for D (8 bases). CDR3 length equals 14 residues. The V and J ends lost 3 bases and 6 bases respectively, with 15 bases between them. Germline assignment: CDR1 SEHNR and CDR2 FQNEAQ (reference sequence). The DNA for the CDR3 is TGTGCCAGCAGCTTTTTACAGGGGGGGTCCGAGCAGTACTTC. It is translated as CASSFLQGGSEQYF.

The chain combines TRBV28 with TRBJ1-1; D uncertain. The CDR3 consists of 14 residues. Germline assignment: CDR1 MDHEN and CDR2 SYDVKM. Trimming removed 1 base from V and 2 bases from J, with 8 bases in between. The CDR3 spells CASSLSTDNTEAFF. CDR3 in DNA: TGTGCCAGCAGTTTATCAACAGATAACACTGAAGCTTTCTTT.

The gene calls are TRBV18 and TRBJ2-1, with TRBD1 matching 7 bases. The V and J ends lost 6 bases and 9 bases, in that order; junction bases with no gene match: 5. The CDR3 consists of 12 residues. Germline assignment: CDR1 KGHSH and CDR2 LQKENI. The CDR3 reads CASSQTGSEQFF. The DNA of the CDR3 is TGTGCCAGCTCTCAGACAGGGAGTGAGCAGTTCTTC.

This rearrangement joins TRBV18 to TRBJ2-2; TRBD1 aligns across 7 bases. Germline values: CDR1 KGHSH, CDR2 LQKENI. The CDR3 runs 17 residues. The junction had 7 bases not matched to a gene; V was cut back by 2 bases and J by 1 base. CDR3 in amino acids: CASSPRRDSQNTGELFF. CDR3 DNA sequence: TGTGCCAGCTCACCAAGAAGGGACAGCCAGAACACCGGGGAGCTGTTTTTT.

V and J are TRBV5-1 and TRBJ1-2, with D maybe TRBD1 (5 bases). Germline V gives CDR1 SGHRS, CDR2 YFSETQ. V lost 4 bases and J 6 bases, leaving 16 bases between the germline ends. The length of the CDR3 is 14 residues. The DNA for the CDR3 is TGCGCCAGCAGCCCAGGGTCCATTGGCCATGGCTACACCTTC. It codes for CASSPGSIGHGYTF. The full variable domain, rest sourced from reference TRBV5-1 and TRBJ1-2, is KAGVTQTPRYLIKTRGQQVTLSCSPISGHRSVSWYQQTPGQGLQFLFEYFSETQRNKGNFPGRFSGRQFSNSRSEMNVSTLELGDSALYLCASSPGSIGHGYTFGSGTRLTVV.

The rearrangement links TRBV5-6 to TRBJ1-5, with no clear D. Trimming took off 0 bases at V and 1 base at J, with 8 bases between the two ends. CDR1 SGHDT and CDR2 YYEEEE come from the germline V gene. The CDR3 is made up of 15 amino acids. In DNA, the CDR3 is TGTGCCAGCAGCTTGGCGGGTATGAGCAATCAGCCCCAGCATTTT. Translated, it gives CASSLAGMSNQPQHF.

The chain is built from TRBV5-6 and TRBJ1-4; 7 bases line up with TRBD1. The CDR3 has 15 residues. CDR1 and CDR2 (germline): SGHDT, YYEEEE. V lost 3 bases and J lost 8; bases outside the gene matches: 10. The DNA for the CDR3 is TGTGCCAGCAGCTCTAAGACAGGGCTGGGGGAAAAACTGTTTTTT. This codes for CASSSKTGLGEKLFF.

The rearrangement joins TRBV7-2 to TRBJ1-1, with a tentative D call TRBD1 (6 bases). Trimming pared 1 base from V and 5 bases from J, leaving 14 bases between. Germline lookup yields CDR1 SGHTA and CDR2 FQGNSA. The CDR3 sequence is 15 residues long. CDR3 residues: CASSLDLGGGTEAFF. As DNA, the CDR3 is TGTGCCAGCAGCTTAGATCTAGGGGGGGGGACTGAAGCTTTCTTT.

The chain uses TRBV6-2 or TRBV6-3 and TRBJ2-5; 9 positions match TRBD1. The CDR3 consists of 15 residues. Germline assignment: CDR1 MNHEY and CDR2 SVGEGT. V gave up 4 bases and J gave up 4 bases; unmatched junction bases: 7. CDR3 nucleotide sequence: TGTGCCAGCAGTTCGACAGGGGGTCCGGGAGAGACCCAGTACTTC. As protein: CASSSTGGPGETQYF.

This clone was seen a single time. The CDR3 here is CASSFRIEAFF. CDR3 DNA: TGTGCCAGCAGTTTTAGAATTGAAGCTTTCTTT. The chain recombines TRBV28 with TRBJ1-1; D is ambiguous. The CDR3 contains 11 residues. V was cut by 3 bases and J by 7 bases, with 6 bases left in between. Germline-derived CDR1 and CDR2 are MDHEN and SYDVKM.

The chain carries TRBV4-2 and TRBJ2-3, with 9 bases fitting TRBD2. The CDR3 spans 18 residues. V shed 0 bases and J 1 base; nucleotides not matched to a gene: 8. Germline-derived CDR1 and CDR2 are LGHNA and YNFKEQ. The CDR3 sequence: CASSQEITVAGGTDTQYF. CDR3 coding DNA: TGTGCCAGCAGCCAAGAAATAACGGTAGCGGGAGGCACAGATACGCAGTATTTT.

V gene TRBV3-1 (or the pseudogene TRBV3-2) combines with J gene TRBJ2-7; 8 bases agree with TRBD2. The J segment lost 6 bases and the V segment lost 1 base, leaving 5 bases of the junction unmatched. CDR3 length: 14 amino acids. Germline CDR1 LGHDT, CDR2 YNNKEL (reference sequence). The CDR3 reads CASSQALAVGEQYF. In DNA form, the CDR3 reads TGTGCCAGCAGCCAAGCACTAGCGGTAGGCGAGCAGTACTTC.

The gene calls are TRBV9 and TRBJ1-6; 7 bases line up with TRBD1. V dropped 3 bases and J dropped 9; count of bases not matched to a gene: 9. Germline CDR1 SGDLS, CDR2 YYNGEE. There are 15 residues in the CDR3. In DNA form, the CDR3 reads TGTGCCAGCAGCGCTCCCGGGACAGACATTTCACCCCTCCACTTT. This encodes CASSAPGTDISPLHF. Using reference TRBV9 and TRBJ1-6 for the parts outside the CDR3, the full variable domain is DSGVTQTPKHLITATGQRVTLRCSPRSGDLSVYWYQQSLDQGLQFLIQYYNGEERAKGNILERFSAQQFPDLHSELNLSSLELGDSALYFCASSAPGTDISPLHFGNGTRLTVT.

This rearrangement joins TRBV7-8 to TRBJ1-1; 7 nucleotides line up with TRBD1. The V and J ends lost 0 bases and 5 bases, in that order; junction bases with no gene match: 3. This CDR3 is built from 14 residues. Germline-derived CDR1 and CDR2 are SGHVS and FQNEAQ. The CDR3 DNA reads as TGTGCCAGCAGCTTAGCGACAGGGAGGACTGAAGCTTTCTTT. It codes for CASSLATGRTEAFF.

The chain uses TRBV5-1 and TRBJ1-5; no definite D call. The CDR3 runs 13 residues. Trimming shortened V by 5 bases and J by 4 bases, and 10 bases separated the two germline ends. CDR1 is SGHRS, CDR2 YFSETQ, per germline. The CDR3 spells CASSRDGNQPQHF. As DNA, the CDR3 is TGCGCCAGCAGTCGTGACGGGAATCAGCCCCAGCATTTT.

The gene calls are TRBV10-3 and TRBJ1-1; 9 nucleotides line up with TRBD1. V was clipped by 6 bases and J by 3 bases; unmatched bases: 5. There are 14 residues in the CDR3. Germline V lookup: CDR1 ENHRY, CDR2 SYGVKD. The CDR3 nucleotides read TGTGCCATCAGCAAACAGGGGGCGGACACTGAAGCTTTCTTT. This sequence encodes CAISKQGADTEAFF.